This T cell receptor beta chain was captured in a study of prognosis after radiotherapy for stage I lung cancer. The CDR3 covers 15 residues. Trimming took 2 bases from V and 1 from J, leaving 11 bases between them. Looked up from germline, CDR1 is MGHRA and CDR2 is YSYEKL. This clonotype was counted ten times or more. Template was genomic DNA; TCR beta CDR3 amplified in two multiplex PCR rounds. The first round of PCR was done with primers that matched each TRBV and TRBJ gene. TCRdb re-analysed the multiplex PCR reads in MiXCR, keeping a single row per CDR3 protein. The profile shows under 20,000 distinct CDR3 sequences, approximately 50% of them singletons.

The specimen was PBMCs, collected before or after stereotactic body radiation therapy (not recorded which). The TCR comes from a donor over 45 with non-small cell lung cancer. The chain recombines TRBV4-1 with TRBJ2-5; D may be TRBD2 (6 bases). CDR3 in DNA: TGCGCCAGCAGCCAATCCCGGACTATCCAAGAGACCCAGTACTTC. This sequence encodes CASSQSRTIQETQYF.